This record looks at one TCR beta chain sequence and its context. Its antigen is currently not known. Base-call qualities are not available, and no considerably larger clone is one nucleotide away. For this chain, trimming is 3 bases at the V end and 3 bases at the J end, and the number of junction bases without a gene match is 2. The CDR3 runs 14 residues from the cysteine to the phenylalanine. Only the CDR3 region is kept as DNA, spanning 42 bases read in frame from base 1. The CDR1 and CDR2 encoded by the germline V gene are SGDLS and YYNGEE. The trial excluded patients who had a history of autoimmune disease or who were on systemic immunosuppression. Peripheral blood for TCR sequencing was collected from all dose cohorts at baseline, on cycle 4 day 1, and on cycle 7 day 1. Samples were obtained from an open-label, multicenter, first-in-human phase I dose-escalation trial of ivuxolimab. Adults with locally advanced or metastatic head and neck squamous cell, hepatocellular, melanoma or renal cell carcinoma were enrolled in the trial. Before TCR sequencing, CD4+ and CD8+ T cells were separately sorted from peripheral blood.

Genomic DNA was isolated from the sorted cells so that the TCRbeta CDR3 region could be sequenced. The immunoSEQ Assay was used to sequence the TCRbeta CDR3 regions. Not all clones reach the TCRdb copy of this immuneACCESS table, which keeps in-frame sequences only. Checked studies attribute under half of the gap to unresolved V genes and leave the rest unexplained. This sample holds about 89,000 clones; roughly 90% were observed only once. Clones ranked in the top ten supply around 0.72% of the sample. These data originate in a study of OX40 agonist ivuxolimab in advanced cancers. Regarding the research as a whole: The costimulatory receptor OX40 (CD134) was targeted by ivuxolimab, a fully human IgG2 agonistic monoclonal antibody. In the dose-escalation cohort, 82.7% of patients were male, and the mean age was 60 years with a range of roughly 20 to 85. Partial responses occurred in three dose-escalation patients: two with cutaneous melanoma and one with hepatocellular carcinoma. The paper covers the monotherapy dose-escalation part of the phase I ivuxolimab trial, which included N ≈ 50 patients. Intravenous ivuxolimab was administered to patients every 2 weeks at six dose levels: 0.01, 0.1, 0.3, 1.5, 3 and 10 mg/kg. The purpose of peripheral TCRbeta sequencing was to test whether ivuxolimab changed TCR sequence diversity and led to clonal T-cell expansion. Patients were allowed to have had prior anti-PD-1, anti-PD-L1 or anti-CTLA-4 therapy, and 30% to 40% of the dose-escalation patients had been treated with checkpoint inhibitors. Of the roughly 51 dose-escalation patients, hepatocellular carcinoma was present in about 20, melanoma in around 15, renal cell carcinoma in 9 and head and neck cancer in 9.

Findings and caveats that apply to the study as a whole: Which antigens the clonally expanded peripheral T cells were specific for was not determined. At doses from 0.1 to 3.0 mg/kg, clonal expansion was seen in both CD4+ and CD8+ blood T cells between baseline and week 6. After ivuxolimab, expanded clones were on average more numerous among CD8+ T cells than among CD4+ T cells. In partial responders in the 0.1-3.0 mg/kg groups, normalized peripheral clonal expansion was found to be among the lowest, especially among CD8+ T cells. Low levels of normalized T-cell clonal expansion were also seen in some nonresponding patients.

Recombination linked TRBV9 to TRBJ1-2; the central 10 bases match TRBD1. This TCR derives from an adult with an advanced solid tumor such as melanoma, head and neck, liver or kidney cancer. The sequenced sample was CD4+ or CD8+ T cells sorted from blood, obtained in a trial of the OX40 agonist ivuxolimab. The DNA reads as follows: TGTGCCAGCAGCGCGGACAGGGGGGACTATGGCTACACCTTC. The translation is CASSADRGDYGYTF.